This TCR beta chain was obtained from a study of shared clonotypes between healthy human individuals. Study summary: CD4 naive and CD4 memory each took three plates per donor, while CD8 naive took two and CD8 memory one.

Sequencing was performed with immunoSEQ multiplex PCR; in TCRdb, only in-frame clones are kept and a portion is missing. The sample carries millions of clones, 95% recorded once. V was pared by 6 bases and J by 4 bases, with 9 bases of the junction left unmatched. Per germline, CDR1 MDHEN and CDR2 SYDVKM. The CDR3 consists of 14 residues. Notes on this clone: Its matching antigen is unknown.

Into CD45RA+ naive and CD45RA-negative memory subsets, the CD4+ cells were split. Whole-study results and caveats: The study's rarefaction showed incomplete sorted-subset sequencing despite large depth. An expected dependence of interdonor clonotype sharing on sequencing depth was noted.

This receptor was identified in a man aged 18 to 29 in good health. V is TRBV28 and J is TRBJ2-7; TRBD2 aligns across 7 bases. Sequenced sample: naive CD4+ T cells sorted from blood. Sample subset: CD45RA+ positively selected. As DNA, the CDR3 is TGTGCCAGCAGCCGACGGACTAGAACGTACGAGCAGTACTTC. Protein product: CASSRRTRTYEQYF.